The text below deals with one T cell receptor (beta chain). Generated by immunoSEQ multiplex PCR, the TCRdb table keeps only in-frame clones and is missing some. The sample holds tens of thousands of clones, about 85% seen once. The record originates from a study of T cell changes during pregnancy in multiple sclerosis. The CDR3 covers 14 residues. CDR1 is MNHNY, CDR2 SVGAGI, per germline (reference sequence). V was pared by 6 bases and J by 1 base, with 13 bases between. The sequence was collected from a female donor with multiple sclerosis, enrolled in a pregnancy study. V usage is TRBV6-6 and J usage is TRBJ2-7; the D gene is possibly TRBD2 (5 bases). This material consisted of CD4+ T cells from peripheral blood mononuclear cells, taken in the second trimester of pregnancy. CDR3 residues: CASSPTTGSYEQYF. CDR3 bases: TGTGCCAGCAGCCCCACGACGGGATCCTACGAGCAGTACTTC.